This T cell receptor (beta chain) stems from a study of blood T cell repertoires in COVID-19. Study-wide background: Acute-phase and convalescent COVID-19 samples originated in the United States, Italy and Spain. The cDNA or gDNA used as material had been derived from T cells, B-cell-depleted T cells, or PBMCs.

In the authors' workflow: Estimated nucleated cell counts came from reference gene primer amplification. TCRdb's table, derived via immunoSEQ multiplex PCR, lists solely in-frame clones and lacks some. V, J and clone size derive from that table, while D and trimming were established from the DNA sequence. The sample lists around 180,000 clones, over 65% seen once, with around 3% in the top ten. The trim removed 4 bases at V and 3 bases at J, leaving 8 bases unmatched. The CDR3 runs to 15 residues. Per germline, CDR1 SGHRS and CDR2 YFSETQ. The receptor comes from a woman aged 80 or older with acute or convalescent COVID-19. The rearrangement uses TRBV5-1 and TRBJ1-2; TRBD1 aligns across 8 bases. The sequenced sample was peripheral blood. The CDR3 sequence is CASSTGWGQDYGYTF. In DNA, the CDR3 is TGCGCCAGCAGCACCGGGTGGGGACAGGACTATGGCTACACCTTC. Together with reference TRBV5-1 and TRBJ1-2, the CDR3 gives the full variable domain: KAGVTQTPRYLIKTRGQQVTLSCSPISGHRSVSWYQQTPGQGLQFLFEYFSETQRNKGNFPGRFSGRQFSNSRSEMNVSTLELGDSALYLCASSTGWGQDYGYTFGSGTRLTVV.